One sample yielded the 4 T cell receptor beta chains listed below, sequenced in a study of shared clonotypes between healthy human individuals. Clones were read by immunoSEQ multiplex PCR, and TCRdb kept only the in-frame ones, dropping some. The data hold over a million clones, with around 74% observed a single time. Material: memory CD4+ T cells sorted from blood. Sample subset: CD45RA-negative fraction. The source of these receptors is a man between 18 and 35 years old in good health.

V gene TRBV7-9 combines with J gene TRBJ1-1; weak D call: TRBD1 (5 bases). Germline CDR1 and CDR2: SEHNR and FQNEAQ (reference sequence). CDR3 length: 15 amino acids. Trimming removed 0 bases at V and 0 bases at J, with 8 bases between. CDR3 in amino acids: CASSLAGRVNTEAFF. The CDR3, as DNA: TGTGCCAGCAGCTTAGCGGGACGGGTGAACACTGAAGCTTTCTTT.

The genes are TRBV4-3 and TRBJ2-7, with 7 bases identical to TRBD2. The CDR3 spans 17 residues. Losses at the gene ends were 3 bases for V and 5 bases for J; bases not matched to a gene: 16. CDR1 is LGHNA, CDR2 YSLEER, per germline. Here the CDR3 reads CASSQAPSGGIQNEQYF. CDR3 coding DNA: TGCGCCAGCAGCCAGGCTCCCTCGGGAGGTATTCAGAACGAGCAGTACTTC.

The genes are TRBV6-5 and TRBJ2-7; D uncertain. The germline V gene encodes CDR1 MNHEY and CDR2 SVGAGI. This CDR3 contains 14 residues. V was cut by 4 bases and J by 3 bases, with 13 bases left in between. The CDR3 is CASSSPEENYEQYF. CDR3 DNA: TGTGCCAGCAGTTCCCCGGAAGAAAACTACGAGCAGTACTTC.

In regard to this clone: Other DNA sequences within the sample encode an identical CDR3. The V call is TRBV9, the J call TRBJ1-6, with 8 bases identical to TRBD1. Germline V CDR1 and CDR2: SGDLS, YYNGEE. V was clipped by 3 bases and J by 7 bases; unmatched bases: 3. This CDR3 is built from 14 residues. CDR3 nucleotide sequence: TGTGCCAGCAGCGCGGGACAGGCAAATTCACCCCTCCACTTT. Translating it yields CASSAGQANSPLHF.